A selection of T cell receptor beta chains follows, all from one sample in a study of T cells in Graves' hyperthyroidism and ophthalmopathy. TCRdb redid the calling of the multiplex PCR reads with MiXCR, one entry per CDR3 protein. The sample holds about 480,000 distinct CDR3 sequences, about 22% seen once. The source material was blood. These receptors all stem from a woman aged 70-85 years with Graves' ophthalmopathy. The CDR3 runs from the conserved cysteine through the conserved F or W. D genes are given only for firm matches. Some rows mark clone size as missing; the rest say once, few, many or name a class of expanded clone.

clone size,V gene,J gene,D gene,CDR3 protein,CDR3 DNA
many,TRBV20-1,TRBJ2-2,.,CSDFSGNTGELFF,TGCAGTGACTTTAGCGGGAACACCGGGGAGCTGTTTTTT
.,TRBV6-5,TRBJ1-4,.,CASSYQSATNEKLFF,TGTGCCAGCAGTTACCAAAGTGCAACTAATGAAAAACTGTTTTTT
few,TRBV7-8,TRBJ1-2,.,CASSFDTTDYGYTF,TGTGCCAGCAGCTTCGACACCACTGACTATGGCTACACCTTC
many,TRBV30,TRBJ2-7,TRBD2,CAWDPGGGGYEQYF,TGTGCCTGGGACCCCGGGGGGGGCGGATACGAGCAGTACTTC
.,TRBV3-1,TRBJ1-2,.,CASSRSGGVGYGYTF,TGTGCCAGCAGCCGATCCGGGGGGGTAGGCTATGGCTACACCTTC
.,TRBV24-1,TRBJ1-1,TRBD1,CATSTGDRVLDTEAFF,TGTGCCACCTCTACGGGTGACAGGGTGTTGGACACTGAAGCTTTCTTT
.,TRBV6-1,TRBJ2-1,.,CASSKFSYNEQFF,TGTGCCAGCAGCAAATTCTCCTACAATGAGCAGTTCTTC
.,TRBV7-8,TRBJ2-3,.,CASRELPSGTDTQYF,TGTGCCAGCAGGGAATTACCGTCGGGGACAGATACGCAGTATTTT
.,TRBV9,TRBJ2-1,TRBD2,CASSVDLAGWNEQFF,TGTGCCAGCAGCGTAGACTTAGCGGGGTGGAATGAGCAGTTCTTC
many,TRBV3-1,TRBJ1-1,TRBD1,CASRGQGEGAFF,TGTGCCAGCAGAGGGCAGGGGGAGGGGGCTTTCTTT
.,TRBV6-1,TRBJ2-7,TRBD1,CASSEVHPTGQASYEQYF,TGTGCCAGCAGTGAAGTTCATCCAACGGGACAGGCCTCCTACGAGCAGTACTTC
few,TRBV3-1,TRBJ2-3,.,CASSQDPAGTLEDTQYF,TGTGCCAGCAGCCAAGACCCGGCAGGGACCCTAGAGGATACGCAGTATTTT
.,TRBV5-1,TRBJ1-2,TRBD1,CASSPDNRGFGYGYTF,TGCGCCAGCAGCCCGGATAACAGGGGATTCGGGTATGGCTACACCTTC
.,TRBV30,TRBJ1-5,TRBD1,CAGGTGPNQPQHF,TGTGCCGGCGGGACAGGGCCCAATCAGCCCCAGCATTTT
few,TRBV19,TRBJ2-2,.,CASSGSLAGELFF,TGTGCCAGTAGTGGCTCTCTTGCCGGGGAGCTGTTTTTT
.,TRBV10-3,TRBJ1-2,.,CVISESMVGNYGYTF,TGTGTCATCAGTGAGTCGATGGTAGGAAACTATGGCTACACCTTC
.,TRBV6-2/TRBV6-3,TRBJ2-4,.,CATSRGRDIQYF,TGTGCCACCTCTAGAGGAAGGGACATTCAGTACTTC
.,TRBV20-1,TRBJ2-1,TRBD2,CSARDLGLADYNEQFF,TGCAGTGCTAGAGACCTCGGACTAGCGGACTACAATGAGCAGTTCTTC
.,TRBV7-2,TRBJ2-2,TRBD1,CARRAGGNGELFF,TGTGCCAGACGGGCAGGGGGTAATGGGGAGCTGTTTTTT
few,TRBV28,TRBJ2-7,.,CASSLGGRFEQYF,TGTGCCAGCAGTTTGGGGGGGCGCTTCGAGCAGTACTTC
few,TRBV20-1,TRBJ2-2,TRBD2,CSAMIPGLATGELFF,TGCAGTGCTATGATACCGGGACTAGCGACCGGGGAGCTGTTTTTT
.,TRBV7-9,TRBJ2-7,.,CASSPMAAGNHRGQYF,TGTGCCAGCAGCCCCATGGCGGCAGGGAACCATAGGGGGCAGTACTTC
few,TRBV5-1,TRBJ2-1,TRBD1,CASREGALDNEQFF,TGCGCCAGCAGAGAGGGGGCTTTAGACAATGAGCAGTTCTTC
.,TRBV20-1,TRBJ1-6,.,CSASRGNRNSPLHF,TGCAGTGCTTCTCGCGGAAATAGGAATTCACCCCTCCACTTT
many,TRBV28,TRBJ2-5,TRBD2,CASNQNPPGGETQYF,TGTGCCAGCAACCAAAACCCTCCCGGGGGGGAGACCCAGTACTTC
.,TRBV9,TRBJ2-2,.,CASSVGTPPGELFF,TGTGCCAGCAGCGTAGGGACTCCTCCCGGGGAGCTGTTTTTT
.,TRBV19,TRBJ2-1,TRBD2,CASSWTSGAYNEQFF,TGTGCCAGTAGTTGGACTAGCGGGGCCTACAATGAGCAGTTCTTC
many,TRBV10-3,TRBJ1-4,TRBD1,CAISAAGGREKLFF,TGTGCCATCAGTGCAGCAGGGGGGCGTGAAAAACTGTTTTTT
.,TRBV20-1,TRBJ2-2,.,CSARGRGWTGELFF,TGCAGTGCTAGAGGACGGGGGTGGACCGGGGAGCTGTTTTTT
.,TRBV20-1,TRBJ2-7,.,CSARRDGYEQYF,TGCAGTGCTAGACGGGACGGCTACGAGCAGTACTTC
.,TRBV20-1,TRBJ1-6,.,CSARRDNNSPLHF,TGCAGTGCCCGCCGGGATAATAATTCACCCCTCCACTTT
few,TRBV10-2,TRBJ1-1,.,CASRDGGNTEAFF,TGCGCCAGCAGGGACGGGGGGAACACTGAAGCTTTCTTT
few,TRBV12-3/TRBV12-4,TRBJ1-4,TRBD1,CASSPGTGGEKLFF,TGTGCCAGCAGCCCCGGGACAGGGGGCGAAAAACTGTTTTTT
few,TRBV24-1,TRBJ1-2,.,CATSALGYTF,TGTGCCACCAGTGCTCTCGGCTACACCTTC
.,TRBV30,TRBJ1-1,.,CAWSVARDTEAFF,TGTGCCTGGAGTGTTGCTCGGGACACTGAAGCTTTCTTT
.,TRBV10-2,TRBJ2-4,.,CASSEAGDIQYF,TGCGCCAGCAGCGAGGCCGGGGACATTCAGTACTTC